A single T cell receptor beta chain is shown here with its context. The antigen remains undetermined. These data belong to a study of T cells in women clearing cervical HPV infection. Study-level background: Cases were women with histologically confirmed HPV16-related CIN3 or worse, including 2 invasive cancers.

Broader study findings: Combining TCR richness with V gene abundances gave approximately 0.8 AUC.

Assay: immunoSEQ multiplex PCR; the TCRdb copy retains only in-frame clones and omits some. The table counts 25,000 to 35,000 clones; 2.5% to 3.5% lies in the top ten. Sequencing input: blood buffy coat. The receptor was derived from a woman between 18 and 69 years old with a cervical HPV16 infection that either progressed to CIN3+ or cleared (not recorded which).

The CDR3 sequence is CASSPGQGANTGELFF. The covered CDR3 bases are TGTGCCAGCTCACCGGGACAGGGCGCGAACACCGGGGAG. This chain joins TRBV18 and TRBJ2-2, with 9 bases identical to TRBD1. The read gets to within 3 residues of the CDR3 end, and the germline J gene fills in the rest. Germline V lookup: CDR1 KGHSH, CDR2 LQKENI. V lost 3 bases and J lost 0; bases outside the gene matches: 2. The CDR3 spans 16 residues.